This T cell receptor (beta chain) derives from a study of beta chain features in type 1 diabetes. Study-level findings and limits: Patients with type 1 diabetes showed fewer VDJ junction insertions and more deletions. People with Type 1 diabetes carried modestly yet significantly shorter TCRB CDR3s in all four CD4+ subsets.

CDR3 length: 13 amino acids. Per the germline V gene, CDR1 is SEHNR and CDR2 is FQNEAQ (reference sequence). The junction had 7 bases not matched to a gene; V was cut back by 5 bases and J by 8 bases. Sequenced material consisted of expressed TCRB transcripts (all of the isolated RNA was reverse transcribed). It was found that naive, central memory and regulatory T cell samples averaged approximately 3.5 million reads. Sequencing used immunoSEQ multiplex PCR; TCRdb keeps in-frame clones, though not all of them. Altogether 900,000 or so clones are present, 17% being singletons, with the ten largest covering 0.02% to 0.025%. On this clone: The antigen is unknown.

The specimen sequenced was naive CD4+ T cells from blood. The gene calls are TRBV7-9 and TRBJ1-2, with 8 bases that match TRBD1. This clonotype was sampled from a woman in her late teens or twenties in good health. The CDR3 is CASSEGQENGYTF. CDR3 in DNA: TGTGCCAGCAGCGAGGGACAGGAAAACGGCTACACCTTC.